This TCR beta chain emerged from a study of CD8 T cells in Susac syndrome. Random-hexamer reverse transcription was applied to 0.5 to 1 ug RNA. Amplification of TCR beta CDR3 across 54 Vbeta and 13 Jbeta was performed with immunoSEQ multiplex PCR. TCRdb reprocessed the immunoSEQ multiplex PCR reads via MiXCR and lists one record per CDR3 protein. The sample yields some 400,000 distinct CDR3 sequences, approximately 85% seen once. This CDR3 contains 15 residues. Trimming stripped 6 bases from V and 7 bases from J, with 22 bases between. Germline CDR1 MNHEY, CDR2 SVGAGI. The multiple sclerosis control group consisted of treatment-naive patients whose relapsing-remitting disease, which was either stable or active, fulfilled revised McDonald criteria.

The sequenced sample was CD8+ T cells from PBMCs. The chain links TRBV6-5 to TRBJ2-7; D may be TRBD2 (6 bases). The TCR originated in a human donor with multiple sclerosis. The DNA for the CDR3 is TGTGCCAGCAGGCCTACACCGGGACTGACTAGGGAGCAGTACTTC. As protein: CASRPTPGLTREQYF.